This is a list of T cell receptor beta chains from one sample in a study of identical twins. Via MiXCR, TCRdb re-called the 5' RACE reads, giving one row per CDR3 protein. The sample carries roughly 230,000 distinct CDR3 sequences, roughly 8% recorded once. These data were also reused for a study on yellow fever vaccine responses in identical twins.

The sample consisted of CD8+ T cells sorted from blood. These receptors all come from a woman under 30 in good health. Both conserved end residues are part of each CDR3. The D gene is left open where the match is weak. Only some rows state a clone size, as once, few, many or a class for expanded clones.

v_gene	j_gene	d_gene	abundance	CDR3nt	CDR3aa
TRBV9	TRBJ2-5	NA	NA	TGTGCCAGCAGCCCTCCTGGAGGGGGGGCCGCGGAGACCCAGTACTTC	CASSPPGGGAAETQYF
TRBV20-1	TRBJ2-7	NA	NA	TGCAGTGCTTTTTTTAAAATGGGGAGGAAATCTTCCTACGAGCAGTACTTC	CSAFFKMGRKSSYEQYF
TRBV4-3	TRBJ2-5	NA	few	TGCGCCAGCAGCGACACCTTAGGAGAGACCCAGTACTTC	CASSDTLGETQYF
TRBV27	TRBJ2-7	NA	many	TGTGCCAGCAGTTTCTCGGGGCCGCACGAGCAGTACTTC	CASSFSGPHEQYF
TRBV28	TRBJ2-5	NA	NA	TGTGCCAGCGGAACCGGGTACCAAGAGACCCAGTACTTC	CASGTGYQETQYF
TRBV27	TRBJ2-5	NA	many	TGTGCCAGCAGTCCCCAGCTAGCGAGGACCTGGGAGACCCAGTACTTC	CASSPQLARTWETQYF
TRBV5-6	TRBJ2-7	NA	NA	TGTGCCAGCAGCTTTGGGGCTAGTAGCGAGCAGTACTTC	CASSFGASSEQYF
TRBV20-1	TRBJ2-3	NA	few	TGCAGTGCTAGAGATACCCTAGTTACGGATACGCAGTATTTT	CSARDTLVTDTQYF
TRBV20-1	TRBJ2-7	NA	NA	TGCAGTGCGCTAGAACCCTTCTCCTACGAGCAGTACTTC	CSALEPFSYEQYF
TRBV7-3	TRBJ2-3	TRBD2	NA	TGTGCCAGCAGCCAGACTAGCGGGGGGGGCACAGATACGCAGTATTTT	CASSQTSGGGTDTQYF
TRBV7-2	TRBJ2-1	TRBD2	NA	TGTGCCAGCAGCCCTCACTGGGGACTAGGACCGAATGAGCAGTTCTTC	CASSPHWGLGPNEQFF
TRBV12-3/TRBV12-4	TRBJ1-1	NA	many	TGTGCCAGCAGTTTAGACCACAGGGCCACTGAAGCTTTCTTT	CASSLDHRATEAFF
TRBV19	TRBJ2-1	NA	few	TGTGCCAGTAGTATAGTAATGGCCTACAATGAGCAGTTCTTC	CASSIVMAYNEQFF
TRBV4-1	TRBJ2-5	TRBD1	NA	TGCGCCAGCAGCCAACCCTGGACAGGGGAAGAGACCCAGTACTTC	CASSQPWTGEETQYF
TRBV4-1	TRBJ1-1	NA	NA	TGCGCCGCTGGGTTGATGGGCAGGGCCACTGAAGCTTTCTTT	CAAGLMGRATEAFF
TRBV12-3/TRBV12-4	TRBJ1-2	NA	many	TGTGCCAGCAGTTCTGGGGTCTATGGCTACACCTTC	CASSSGVYGYTF
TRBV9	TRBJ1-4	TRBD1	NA	TGTGCCAGCAGCCCGGGACAGGGGTTCAGAAGTGAAAAACTGTTTTTT	CASSPGQGFRSEKLFF
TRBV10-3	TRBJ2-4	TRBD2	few	TGTGCCATCAGTGAGGAGCGGGGGAGTGCCAAAAACATTCAGTACTTC	CAISEERGSAKNIQYF
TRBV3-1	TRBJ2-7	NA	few	TGTGCCAGCAGCCAAGAAACTTTAGCGGAGGACCTATACGAGCAGTACTTC	CASSQETLAEDLYEQYF
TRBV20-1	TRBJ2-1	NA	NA	TGCAGTGCTCCGTTTTCGCCGGGACATCGGAATGAGCAGTTCTTC	CSAPFSPGHRNEQFF
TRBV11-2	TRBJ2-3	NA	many	TGTGCCAGCAGCTTGAGGGACAGCACAGATACGCAGTATTTT	CASSLRDSTDTQYF
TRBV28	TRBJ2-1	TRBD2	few	TGTGCCAGCACCCCCGGGGGGAGGGGCAATGAGCAGTTCTTC	CASTPGGRGNEQFF
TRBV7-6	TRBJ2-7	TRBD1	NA	TGTGCCAGCAGCCCTCGACGTGGGACAGGAGACTACGAGCAGTACTTC	CASSPRRGTGDYEQYF
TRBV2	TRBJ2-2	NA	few	TGTGCCAGCAGTGATTACGGGGAGCTGTTTTTT	CASSDYGELFF
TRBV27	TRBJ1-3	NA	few	TGTGCCAGCAGTTTGCAGTTACGCTCTGGAAACACCATATATTTT	CASSLQLRSGNTIYF